The clone carrying this T cell receptor (beta chain) was observed a handful of times. The CDR3 totals 12 residues. The V gene end was trimmed by 6 bases and the J gene end by 8 bases; junction bases not matched to a gene: 4. CDR1 is SGHDN, CDR2 FVKESK, per germline. The data stem from a study of T-cell memory formation after mild COVID-19. MiXCR, applied by TCRdb to the 5' RACE reads, yields one record per CDR3 protein. The sample carries hundreds of thousands of distinct CDR3 sequences, 20% to 25% recorded once. The source material was PBMCs or a T cell subset sorted from them (not recorded which). The receptor was isolated from an adult woman who had mild COVID-19 (a few samples of this study predate the infection). Cell type and time point are not known. The chain recombines TRBV14 with TRBJ1-2; TRBD1 matches at 9 bases. The CDR3 protein is CASRGQGFGYTF. The CDR3, as DNA: TGTGCCAGCAGGGGACAGGGATTCGGCTACACCTTC.